This TCR beta chain stems from a study of T cell changes during pregnancy in multiple sclerosis. The protocol was immunoSEQ multiplex PCR, while the TCRdb copy is restricted to in-frame clones and leaves out a portion. Among 10,000 to 15,000 clones, roughly 94% were seen once, and the ten largest hold about 0.29%. The CDR3 extends over 17 amino acids. Looked up from germline, CDR1 is SGHVS and CDR2 is FNYEAQ. V was pared by 0 bases and J by 0 bases, with 6 bases of the junction left unmatched. This clonotype was obtained from a female donor with multiple sclerosis, enrolled in a pregnancy study. V usage is TRBV7-6 and J usage is TRBJ1-1, with 8 bases aligning to TRBD1. This material consisted of CD4+ T cells from peripheral blood mononuclear cells, taken before pregnancy. The DNA for the CDR3 is TGTGCCAGCAGCTTAGCGGGACAGGCGGGATTGAACACTGAAGCTTTCTTT. It yields the protein CASSLAGQAGLNTEAFF. The variable domain in full, completed from reference TRBV7-6 and TRBJ1-1, reads GAGVSQSPRYKVTKRGQDVALRCDPISGHVSLYWYRQALGQGPEFLTYFNYEAQQDKSGLPNDRFSAERPEGSISTLTIQRTEQRDSAMYRCASSLAGQAGLNTEAFFGQGTRLTVV.